These T cell receptor beta chains were read from a single sample in a study of cytomegalovirus exposure and HLA in healthy donors. Assay used: immunoSEQ multiplex PCR; TCRdb lists only in-frame clones, some missing. The sample lists about 140,000 clones, 60% to 80% seen once, with roughly 0.87% in the top ten. Sequencing was carried out using PBMCs. Receptors were obtained from a man between 18 and 29 years old in good health and CMV-seronegative. The CDR3 runs from the conserved cysteine through the conserved F or W. Each record gives: V gene, J gene, clone size, D gene, CDR3 protein, CDR3 DNA. D genes are given only for firm matches. Size is omitted from some rows. Given values are once, few, many or a class for expanded clones.

v_call: TRBV27
j_call: TRBJ2-7
clone_size: .
d_call: TRBD1
cdr3_aa: CASSVGDSVSYEQYF
cdr3_nt: TGTGCCAGCTCGGTGGGGGACAGCGTCTCCTACGAGCAGTACTTC

v_call: TRBV2
j_call: TRBJ1-2
clone_size: .
d_call: .
cdr3_aa: CASSDRGLGGYTF
cdr3_nt: TGTGCCAGCAGTGATCGTGGGCTTGGAGGCTACACCTTC

v_call: TRBV5-4
j_call: TRBJ2-3
clone_size: .
d_call: TRBD2
cdr3_aa: CASSPGLVSTDTQYF
cdr3_nt: TGTGCCAGCAGCCCGGGACTAGTAAGCACAGATACGCAGTATTTT

v_call: TRBV6-1
j_call: TRBJ2-4
clone_size: .
d_call: TRBD1
cdr3_aa: CASSARDRVQNIQYF
cdr3_nt: TGTGCCAGCAGTGCGAGGGACAGGGTCCAAAACATTCAGTACTTC

v_call: TRBV2
j_call: TRBJ2-7
clone_size: .
d_call: .
cdr3_aa: CASSEALRRPGIDEQYF
cdr3_nt: TGTGCCAGCAGTGAAGCCCTCCGGCGGCCAGGGATAGACGAGCAGTACTTC

v_call: TRBV5-6
j_call: TRBJ1-1
clone_size: .
d_call: .
cdr3_aa: CASSLIGARGNTEAFF
cdr3_nt: TGTGCCAGCAGCTTGATCGGGGCCAGGGGGAACACTGAAGCTTTCTTT

v_call: TRBV5-1
j_call: TRBJ1-1
clone_size: .
d_call: TRBD1
cdr3_aa: CASSITGGDTEAFF
cdr3_nt: TGCGCCAGCAGCATTACAGGGGGGGACACTGAAGCTTTCTTT

v_call: TRBV7-3
j_call: TRBJ1-5
clone_size: .
d_call: TRBD1
cdr3_aa: CASSRAGQIVWSNQPQHF
cdr3_nt: TGTGCCAGCAGCCGCGCGGGACAGATCGTATGGAGCAATCAGCCCCAGCATTTT

v_call: TRBV5-6
j_call: TRBJ1-3
clone_size: few
d_call: .
cdr3_aa: CASSLLMGRGSGNTIYF
cdr3_nt: TGTGCCAGCAGCTTGTTAATGGGTCGGGGCTCTGGAAACACCATATATTTT

v_call: TRBV18
j_call: TRBJ2-7
clone_size: once
d_call: TRBD2
cdr3_aa: CASSPSSGGHEQYF
cdr3_nt: TGTGCCAGCTCACCTTCTAGCGGGGGGCACGAGCAGTACTTC

v_call: TRBV7-8
j_call: TRBJ1-2
clone_size: .
d_call: .
cdr3_aa: CASSSRQVLVSYGYTF
cdr3_nt: TGTGCCAGCAGCTCCCGACAGGTCCTAGTTTCCTATGGCTACACCTTC